What follows describes a single TCR beta chain. This clonotype has at least ten counts. It lacks a known antigen. There are no base qualities to consult, and no much larger clone falls within one base. The library was prepared using RT-PCR. The sequencer listed for this sample is NextSeq 550. TCRdb reran the public reads through fastp at Q25 and MiXCR, keeping productive beta chains. Each CDR3 protein gets just one entry, which takes the most common genes and DNA from the rows behind it. The table for this sample lists 25,000 to 35,000 distinct CDR3 sequences; over 6.5% of them were counted only once. The top ten clones comprise about 32% of the sample. Sequences ENHRY (CDR1) and SYGVKD (CDR2) are obtained from the germline V gene. V and J are truncated by 2 bases and 6 bases respectively, leaving an intervening sequence of 5 bases. The CDR3 measures 12 amino acids from cysteine to phenylalanine. Solely the CDR3 DNA is kept, with 36 bases framed from the first base.

This specimen comes from a study of patients and donors after allogeneic stem cell transplantation (dated by TCRdb to 2018 to 2020). Source material: blood, either unsorted or a sorted T cell fraction (not recorded which). The rearranged chain carries TRBV10-3 and TRBJ2-4; the D gene assignment is perhaps TRBD1 or TRBD2, with each matching 5 bases. The TCR originated in a human donor who was either an allogeneic HSCT recipient or a stem cell or donor lymphocyte infusion donor (not recorded which). It is not recorded whose cells these are; they may come from a transplant donor. The base sequence is TGTGCCATCAGTGAGGGGGGAAACATTCAGTACTTC. This gives the protein CAISEGGNIQYF.